The 2 T cell receptor beta chains reported below all come from one sample, sequenced in a study of OX40 agonist ivuxolimab in advanced cancers. Profiled with immunoSEQ multiplex PCR; TCRdb holds only in-frame clones, not every one. The sample contains tens of thousands of clones, about 84% of which appear only once. This specimen was CD4+ or CD8+ T cells sorted from blood, taken in a trial of the OX40 agonist ivuxolimab. The receptors come from an adult with an advanced solid tumor such as melanoma, head and neck, liver or kidney cancer.

The gene calls are TRBV18 and TRBJ1-4; possible D gene TRBD1, 5 bases. Per germline, CDR1 KGHSH and CDR2 LQKENI. The CDR3 is 17 residues long. V was cut by 6 bases and J by 0 bases, with 17 bases left in between. The CDR3 loop is CASSAQGTSSTNEKLFF. The CDR3, as DNA: TGTGCCAGCTCTGCCCAGGGCACCTCCTCAACTAATGAAAAACTGTTTTTT.

This rearrangement joins TRBV2 to TRBJ2-2; 13 positions agree with TRBD2. The germline gives CDR1 SNHLY, CDR2 FYNNEI. CDR3 size: 14 residues. The V gene end was trimmed by 6 bases and the J gene end by 5 bases; junction bases not matched to a gene: 0. The CDR3 nucleotides read TGTGCCAGCAGGGGACTAGCGGGGACCGGGGAGCTGTTTTTT. This translates into CASRGLAGTGELFF.